This T cell receptor beta chain was found in a study of blood T cell repertoires in COVID-19. Study context: Material from acute and convalescent COVID-19 was sourced from the United States, Italy and Spain. From T cells, B-cell-depleted T cells, or PBMCs came the material, which was cDNA or gDNA.

In the authors' methods: Using reference gene primer amplification, nucleated cell counts were estimated. Here immunoSEQ multiplex PCR was the method, and the copy in TCRdb shows in-frame clones only, minus some. The D gene and trimming were derived from the DNA, and the V and J assignments and clone size from that table. The sample carries 150,000 or so clones, 77% recorded once. This clone was seen just once. The source is a woman between 50 and 59 years old with active or convalescent COVID-19. The sequencing input was peripheral blood.

CDR3 sequence (DNA): TGCGCCAGCAGCTTGACAGGACGTTCTAATTCACCCCTCCACTTT. Amino acids: CASSLTGRSNSPLHF. The chain employs TRBV5-1 and TRBJ1-6, with a weak D call TRBD1 (5 bases). Trimming stripped 1 base from V and 6 bases from J, with 11 bases between. Germline CDR1 and CDR2: SGHRS and YFSETQ. The length of the CDR3 is 15 residues. The full variable domain, its missing parts supplied by reference TRBV5-1 and TRBJ1-6, is KAGVTQTPRYLIKTRGQQVTLSCSPISGHRSVSWYQQTPGQGLQFLFEYFSETQRNKGNFPGRFSGRQFSNSRSEMNVSTLELGDSALYLCASSLTGRSNSPLHFGNGTRLTVT.